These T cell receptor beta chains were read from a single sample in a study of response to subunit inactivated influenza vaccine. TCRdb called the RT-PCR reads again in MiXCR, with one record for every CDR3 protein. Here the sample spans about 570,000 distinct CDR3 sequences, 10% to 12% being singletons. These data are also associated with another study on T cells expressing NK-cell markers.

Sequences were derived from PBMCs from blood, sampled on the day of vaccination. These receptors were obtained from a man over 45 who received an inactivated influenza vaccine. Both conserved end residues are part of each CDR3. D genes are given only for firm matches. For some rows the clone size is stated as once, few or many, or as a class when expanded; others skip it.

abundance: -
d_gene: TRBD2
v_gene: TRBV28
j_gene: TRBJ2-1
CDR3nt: TGTGCCAGCAGTTTGGCTCTAGCGGGAGGCGGATCCTACAATGAGCAGTTCTTC
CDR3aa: CASSLALAGGGSYNEQFF

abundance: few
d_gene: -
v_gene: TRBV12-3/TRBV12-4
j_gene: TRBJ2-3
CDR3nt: TGTGCCAGCAGTTTCTACAGAACAGATACGCAGTATTTT
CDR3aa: CASSFYRTDTQYF

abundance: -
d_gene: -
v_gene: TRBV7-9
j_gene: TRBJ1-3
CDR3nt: TGTGCCAGCAGCAAGACTGGAAACACCATATATTTT
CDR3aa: CASSKTGNTIYF

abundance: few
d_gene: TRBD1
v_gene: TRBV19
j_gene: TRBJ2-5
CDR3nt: TGTGCCAGTACCTCGACAGGGGGCGGGGAGACCCAGTACTTC
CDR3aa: CASTSTGGGETQYF

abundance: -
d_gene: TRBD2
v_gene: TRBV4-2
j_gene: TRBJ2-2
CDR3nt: TGTGCCAGCAGCCAAGAGGGACTAGCCCACACCGGGGAGCTGTTTTTT
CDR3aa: CASSQEGLAHTGELFF

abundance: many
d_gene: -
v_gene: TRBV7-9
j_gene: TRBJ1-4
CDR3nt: TGTGCCAGCAGCTTAGACTTATTCTCCGCACTGTTTTTT
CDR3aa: CASSLDLFSALFF

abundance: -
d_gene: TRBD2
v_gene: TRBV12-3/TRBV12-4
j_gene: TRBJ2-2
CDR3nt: TGTGCCAGCAGTTTTAGGCAGCGGGGGGGCTGGGGCGCCGGGGAGCTGTTTTTT
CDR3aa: CASSFRQRGGWGAGELFF

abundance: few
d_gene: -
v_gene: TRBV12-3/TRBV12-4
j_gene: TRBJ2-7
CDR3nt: TGTGCCAGCAGTTCGAAATACGAGCAGTACTTC
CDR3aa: CASSSKYEQYF

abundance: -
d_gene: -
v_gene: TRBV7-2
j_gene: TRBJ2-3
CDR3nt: TGTGCCAGCAGCTCGTTAAGGTTTAGGAGGTCCACAGATACGCAGTATTTT
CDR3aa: CASSSLRFRRSTDTQYF

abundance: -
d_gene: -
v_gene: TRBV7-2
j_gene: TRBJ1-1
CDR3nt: TGTGCCAGCAGCTCCACCCCGGGTTATGAAGCTTTCTTT
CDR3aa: CASSSTPGYEAFF

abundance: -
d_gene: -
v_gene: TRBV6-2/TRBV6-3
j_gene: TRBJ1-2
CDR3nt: TGTGCCACCCTGTTGACACTTTCCTCATATGGCTACACCTTC
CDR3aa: CATLLTLSSYGYTF

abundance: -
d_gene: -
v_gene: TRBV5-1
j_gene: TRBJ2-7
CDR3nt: TGCGCCAGCAGCTCTCTACTCGACGGACAGAGCGAGCAGTACTTC
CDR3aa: CASSSLLDGQSEQYF

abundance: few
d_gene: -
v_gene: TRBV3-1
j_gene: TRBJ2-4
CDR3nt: TGTGCCAGCAGCCAAGAAAGGGGTATTAACATTCAGTACTTC
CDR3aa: CASSQERGINIQYF

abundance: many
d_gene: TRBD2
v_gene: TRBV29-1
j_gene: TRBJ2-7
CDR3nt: TGCAGCGCCGTGACTAGCCGCTACGAGCAGTACTTC
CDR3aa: CSAVTSRYEQYF

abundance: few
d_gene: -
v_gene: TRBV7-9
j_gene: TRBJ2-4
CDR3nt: TGTGCCAGCAGCGCCGCCCGGGACGACATTCAGTACTTC
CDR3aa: CASSAARDDIQYF

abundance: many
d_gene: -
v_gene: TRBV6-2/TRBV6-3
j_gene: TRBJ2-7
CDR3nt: TGTGCCAGCAGTTACAAAAACAGCTACTACGAGCAGTACTTC
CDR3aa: CASSYKNSYYEQYF

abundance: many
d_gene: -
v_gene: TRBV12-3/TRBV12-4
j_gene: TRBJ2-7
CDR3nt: TGTGCCAGCAGACCCTCGGGGTCAAGGGGCTACGAGCAGTACTTC
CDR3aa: CASRPSGSRGYEQYF

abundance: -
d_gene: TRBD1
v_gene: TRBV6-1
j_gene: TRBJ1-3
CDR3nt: TGTGCCAGCAGACCCGGACAGGGGGCAAACACCATATATTTT
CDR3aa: CASRPGQGANTIYF

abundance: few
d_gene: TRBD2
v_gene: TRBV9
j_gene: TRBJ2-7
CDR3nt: TGTGCCAGCAGTGCCGGACTAGCGGGAGGCCAATTCTACGAGCAGTACTTC
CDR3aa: CASSAGLAGGQFYEQYF

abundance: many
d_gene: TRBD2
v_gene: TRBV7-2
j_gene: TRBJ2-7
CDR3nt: TGTGCCAGCAGCTTAGTAGCGGGAGCTTACGAGCAGTACTTC
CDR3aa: CASSLVAGAYEQYF

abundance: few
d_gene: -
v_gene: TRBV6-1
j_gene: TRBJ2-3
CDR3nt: TGTGCCAGCAAAGGCGGGCTGGGCACAGATACGCAGTATTTT
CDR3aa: CASKGGLGTDTQYF

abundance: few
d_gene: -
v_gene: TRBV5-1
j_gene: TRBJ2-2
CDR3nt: TGCGCCAGCAATCAGAATTCACTTAACACCGGGGAGCTGTTTTTT
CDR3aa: CASNQNSLNTGELFF

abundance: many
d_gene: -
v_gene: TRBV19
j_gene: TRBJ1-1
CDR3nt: TGTGCCAGTAGCCCGACAGGTTTGAACACTGAAGCTTTCTTT
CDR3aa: CASSPTGLNTEAFF

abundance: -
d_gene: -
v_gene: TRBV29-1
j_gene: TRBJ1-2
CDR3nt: TGCAGCGTAGTATCCGGGACACCGAAGATCGATGGCTACACCTTC
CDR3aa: CSVVSGTPKIDGYTF

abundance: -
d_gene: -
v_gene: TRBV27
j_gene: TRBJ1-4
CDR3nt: TGTGCCAGCAGTTTAGTAGGTCCTGATGAAAAACTGTTTTTT
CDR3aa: CASSLVGPDEKLFF

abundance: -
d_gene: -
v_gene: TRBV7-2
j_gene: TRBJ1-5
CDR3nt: TGTGCCAGCAGCTTAGAAGGGACGGAAAATCAGCCCCAGCATTTT
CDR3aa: CASSLEGTENQPQHF

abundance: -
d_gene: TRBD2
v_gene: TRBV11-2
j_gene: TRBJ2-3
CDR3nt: TGTGCCAGCAGTAACGGACTAGCGGGGACAGATACGCAGTATTTT
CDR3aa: CASSNGLAGTDTQYF

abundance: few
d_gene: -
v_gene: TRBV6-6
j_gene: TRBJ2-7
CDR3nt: TGTGCCAGCAGTAGAATAAATCCCTACGAGCAGTACTTC
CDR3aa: CASSRINPYEQYF

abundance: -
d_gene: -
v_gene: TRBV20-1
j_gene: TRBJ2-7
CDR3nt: TGCAGTGCTAGAGACTATCTGGCAGGGCAAGTCTACGAGCAGTACTTC
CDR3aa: CSARDYLAGQVYEQYF

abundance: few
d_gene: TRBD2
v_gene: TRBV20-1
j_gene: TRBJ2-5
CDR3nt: TGCAGTGCTAGAGCCTCTAGCGGGAGGGTCCAAGAGACCCAGTACTTC
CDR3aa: CSARASSGRVQETQYF

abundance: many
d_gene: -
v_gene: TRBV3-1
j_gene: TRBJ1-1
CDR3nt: TGTGCCAGCAGCCAAGATCTCACTTTGTCCGGAGGCGCTTTCTTT
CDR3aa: CASSQDLTLSGGAFF

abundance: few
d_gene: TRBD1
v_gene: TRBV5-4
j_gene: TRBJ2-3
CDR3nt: TGTGCCAGCAGCGAGAAGCAGGGGGCAGATACGCAGTATTTT
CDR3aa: CASSEKQGADTQYF

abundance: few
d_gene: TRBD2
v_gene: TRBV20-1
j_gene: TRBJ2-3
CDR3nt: TGCAGTGCTAGGGGGACTAGCGGCACAGATACGCAGTATTTT
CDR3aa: CSARGTSGTDTQYF

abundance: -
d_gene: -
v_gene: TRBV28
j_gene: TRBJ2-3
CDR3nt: TGTGCCAGCACACAGGGCATGGATACGCAGTATTTT
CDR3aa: CASTQGMDTQYF

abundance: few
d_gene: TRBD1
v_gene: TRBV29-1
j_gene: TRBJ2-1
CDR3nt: TGCAGCGTACACCGAGACAGGGGGTACAATGAGCAGTTCTTC
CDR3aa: CSVHRDRGYNEQFF